This is a list of T cell receptor beta chains from one sample in a study of T cell responses to AZD1222 COVID-19 vaccine. Some clones are missing from TCRdb's copy, which holds only in-frame ones; the method was immunoSEQ multiplex PCR. The sample has approximately 96,000 clones; 85% to 90% are singletons. This specimen was peripheral blood, taken 28 days after the second AZD1222 dose. The receptor source for this set is an adult who received the AZD1222 COVID-19 vaccine. The conserved cysteine and the conserved F or W are not part of the CDR3 here. The order of the fields is CDR3 protein, J gene, V gene, clone size. A clone size is listed for some rows: how often the clone was seen (once, few, many), or a class if it is expanded.

ASSTPGLNTEAF,TRBJ1-1,TRBV19,.
ASSPPGTGYEQY,TRBJ2-7,TRBV6-2/TRBV6-3,.
ASSPWGVGGTEAF,TRBJ1-1,TRBV6-5,.
ASSQVQTNQPQH,TRBJ1-5,TRBV4-1,.
ASSMGRGRNTGELF,TRBJ2-2,TRBV19,.
ASSLGQGAQLGSPLH,TRBJ1-6,TRBV5-5,.
ASRAQQPNSPLH,TRBJ1-6,TRBV28,few
ASKTWQRSTDTQY,TRBJ2-3,TRBV27,.
ASSQRTGGNEKLF,TRBJ1-4,TRBV27,.
AWSVPGYSPKQF,TRBJ2-1,TRBV30,.
ATSRRTNEKLF,TRBJ1-4,TRBV15,once
ASSPNSGSLDSPLH,TRBJ1-6,TRBV18,.
ASSQEVDPRQPQH,TRBJ1-5,TRBV3-1/TRBV3-2,.
ASSRTGGFGTDTQY,TRBJ2-3,TRBV7-7,.
ASSFIVGQVAGANVLT,TRBJ2-6,TRBV28,once
ASSPGGTGPEKLF,TRBJ1-4,TRBV9,.
ASSEGGSSYNEQF,TRBJ2-1,TRBV10-1,.
ASTPWLGDYEQY,TRBJ2-7,TRBV21-1,.
ASSRTGGTEAF,TRBJ1-1,TRBV6-2/TRBV6-3,.
ASSQEDSGANVLT,TRBJ2-6,TRBV4-2,.
ASAGPADRGLNTEAF,TRBJ1-1,TRBV5-8,once
ASSSTGSYNSPLH,TRBJ1-6,TRBV7-9,few
ASSPGGTGGVNEQF,TRBJ2-1,TRBV5-4,.
ASSLAVAEAF,TRBJ1-1,TRBV7-9,.
ASSEFENQPQH,TRBJ1-5,TRBV2,few
ASSILAINEQF,TRBJ2-1,TRBV7-2,.
SAKASEQF,TRBJ2-1,TRBV20-1,.
ASSLGQGPSGNTIY,TRBJ1-3,TRBV5-4,.
ASSKKRGN,TRBJ2-7,TRBV21-1,.
ASSTSSNIQY,TRBJ2-4,TRBV19,.
ASSLGAGQWY,TRBJ2-5,TRBV7-9,.
ASSGQGAFPYGYT,TRBJ1-2,TRBV19,.
ASNEDRAYNEQF,TRBJ2-1,TRBV28,.
ASSQVRGSVVETQY,TRBJ2-5,TRBV3-1/TRBV3-2,few
AWGLHDTDTQY,TRBJ2-3,TRBV30,.
ASSFLGTSGMEQY,TRBJ2-7,TRBV5-6,.
ASSGNRGNTEAF,TRBJ1-1,TRBV25-1,.
ASSSWTGGDLYEQY,TRBJ2-7,TRBV27,.
ASSEYEGSGANVLT,TRBJ2-6,TRBV2,once
ASSPRQGDFYEQF,TRBJ2-1,TRBV9,.